The rows below give T cell receptor beta chains drawn from one sample of a study of PD-1 blockade in mismatch repair-deficient tumors. Sequencing was performed with immunoSEQ multiplex PCR; in TCRdb, only in-frame clones are kept and a portion is missing. This sample has 100,000 to 150,000 clones, with approximately 91% found just once. Sample: peripheral blood, taken almost 74 weeks after starting pembrolizumab. The origin of the receptors is an adult with mismatch repair-deficient cancer. The CDR3 runs from the conserved cysteine through the conserved F or W. D genes are given only for firm matches. Size tells how often a clone was seen (once, few, many) or the class of an expanded clone, and some rows leave it out.

CASSSPGLAVNEQFF,TGTGCCAGCAGTTCGCCGGGACTAGCGGTAAATGAGCAGTTCTTC,TRBD2,-,TRBJ2-1,TRBV27
CASSSWGISDEQYF,TGTGCCAGCAGCTCCTGGGGTATATCGGACGAGCAGTACTTC,-,many,TRBJ2-7,TRBV5-4
CASSLGTSAEAFF,TGTGCCAGCAGCTTAGGGACGAGCGCTGAAGCTTTCTTT,-,-,TRBJ1-1,TRBV13
CASTNIDAPLSEAFF,TGTGCCAGCACGAACATTGACGCACCGCTGAGCGAAGCTTTCTTT,-,-,TRBJ1-1,TRBV28
CASSQAYGYTF,TGTGCCAGCAGCCAGGCCTATGGCTACACCTTC,-,-,TRBJ1-2,TRBV7-2
CASHSDRRNTGELFF,TGTGCCAGCCACTCGGACAGGCGGAACACCGGGGAGCTGTTTTTT,TRBD1,-,TRBJ2-2,TRBV19
CASSSRPGQRNTEAFF,TGCGCCAGCAGCTCTAGGCCGGGACAGCGGAACACTGAAGCTTTCTTT,TRBD1,-,TRBJ1-1,TRBV4-1
CASSPRGGDSYNEQFF,TGTGCCAGCAGTCCCCGCGGGGGCGATTCCTACAATGAGCAGTTCTTC,-,once,TRBJ2-1,TRBV27
CSVEVWTPEAFF,TGCAGCGTTGAAGTTTGGACTCCCGAAGCTTTCTTT,-,-,TRBJ1-1,TRBV29-1
CASSSGMNTEAFF,TGTGCCAGCAGCTCCGGTATGAACACTGAAGCTTTCTTT,-,-,TRBJ1-1,TRBV7-2
CASSLGTTQYF,TGTGCCAGCAGCCTAGGGACTACACAGTACTTC,TRBD2,-,TRBJ2-4,TRBV28
CASSGVRLNQPQHF,TGTGCCAGCAGTGGGGTCAGACTCAATCAGCCCCAGCATTTT,-,-,TRBJ1-5,TRBV28
CASSLDRDRIHNEQFF,TGTGCCAGCAGCTTGGATCGGGACAGGATTCACAATGAGCAGTTCTTC,TRBD1,once,TRBJ2-1,TRBV5-6
CASSEADSYGYTF,TGTGCCAGCAGTGAAGCGGACAGTTATGGCTACACCTTC,-,-,TRBJ1-2,TRBV2
CASRSGLTNVLTF,TGTGCCAGTAGGTCCGGACTGACCAACGTCCTGACTTTC,-,-,TRBJ2-6,TRBV19
CASRHVGTGVETQYF,TGTGCCAGCCGGCATGTGGGGACAGGGGTAGAGACCCAGTACTTC,TRBD1,-,TRBJ2-5,TRBV11-2
CASSYWDGGNTIYF,TGTGCCAGCAGTTACTGGGACGGTGGAAACACCATATATTTT,-,once,TRBJ1-3,TRBV6-6
CASSIDLSGPGGNEQFF,TGTGCCAGTAGTATAGATCTATCGGGCCCGGGGGGAAATGAGCAGTTCTTC,TRBD2,-,TRBJ2-1,TRBV19
CASSRTGPYEQYF,TGTGCCAGTAGTCGGACAGGGCCCTACGAGCAGTACTTC,TRBD1,-,TRBJ2-7,TRBV19
CASRGQYGYTF,TGTGCCAGCAGGGGACAGTATGGCTACACCTTC,TRBD1,-,TRBJ1-2,TRBV6-6
CASSETDSGSNEQFF,TGTGCCAGCAGTGAAACTGATAGCGGGAGCAATGAGCAGTTCTTC,TRBD2,-,TRBJ2-1,TRBV6-4
CASRNKAGFSYEQYF,TGCGCCAGCAGGAACAAAGCGGGGTTTAGTTACGAGCAGTACTTC,TRBD2,few,TRBJ2-7,TRBV5-1
CASSSWVAGQETQYF,TGTGCCAGCAGCTCTTGGGTAGCGGGGCAAGAGACCCAGTACTTC,TRBD2,-,TRBJ2-5,TRBV7-2
CASSLSEGTYF,TGTGCCAGCAGTTTATCGGAGGGGACCTACTTC,-,-,TRBJ1-2,TRBV28
CASSQLGGTEAFF,TGTGCCAGCAGCCAGCTGGGGGGGACTGAAGCTTTCTTT,-,-,TRBJ1-1,TRBV16
CATLRLILTRAQETQYF,TGCGCCACCTTAAGATTGATACTCACTAGGGCTCAAGAGACCCAGTACTTC,-,-,TRBJ2-5,TRBV10-1
CASSQDQTGFRETQYF,TGTGCCAGCAGCCAAGATCAGACAGGGTTTAGGGAGACCCAGTACTTC,TRBD1,-,TRBJ2-5,TRBV14
CASKVGAGGNNEQFF,TGCGCCAGCAAGGTCGGAGCGGGAGGGAACAATGAGCAGTTCTTC,TRBD2,-,TRBJ2-1,TRBV5-1
CSVEATGGRLGSDTQYF,TGCAGCGTTGAGGCCACCGGGGGCAGACTCGGATCAGATACGCAGTATTTT,-,-,TRBJ2-3,TRBV29-1
CASSSTGTSRETQYF,TGTGCCAGCAGCTCCACCGGGACTAGCCGAGAGACCCAGTACTTC,TRBD2,-,TRBJ2-5,TRBV5-4
CASRTASGIRTEQYF,TGTGCCAGCAGAACAGCTAGCGGGATAAGGACCGAGCAGTACTTC,TRBD2,-,TRBJ2-7,TRBV28
CASSHGLAALYNEQFF,TGTGCCAGCAGCCATGGACTAGCGGCCTTATACAATGAGCAGTTCTTC,TRBD2,-,TRBJ2-1,TRBV5-6
CASSQDGTGRSEQYF,TGCGCCAGCAGCCAAGATGGGACAGGGAGAAGCGAGCAGTACTTC,TRBD1,-,TRBJ2-7,TRBV4-3
CASSRGQGAWGQETQYF,TGTGCCAGCAGTCGGGGACAGGGGGCATGGGGGCAAGAGACCCAGTACTTC,TRBD1,-,TRBJ2-5,TRBV28
CASSSKLAGGPIVEQYF,TGTGCCAGCAGCTCAAAGCTAGCGGGAGGGCCTATTGTGGAGCAGTACTTC,TRBD2,once,TRBJ2-7,TRBV5-5
CASSQGTGSNQPQHF,TGCGCCAGCAGCCAAGGGACAGGGAGCAATCAGCCCCAGCATTTT,TRBD1,-,TRBJ1-5,TRBV4-1
CASGIDRGLFYGYTF,TGTGCCAGCGGAATAGACAGGGGGCTGTTCTATGGCTACACCTTC,TRBD1,-,TRBJ1-2,TRBV7-8
CASSLAGTGGGYEQYF,TGTGCCAGCAGTTTAGCCGGGACAGGGGGCGGGTACGAGCAGTACTTC,TRBD1,-,TRBJ2-7,TRBV27
CAWSLRRGNLHNEQFF,TGTGCCTGGAGCCTACGACGGGGCAACCTCCACAATGAGCAGTTCTTC,-,few,TRBJ2-1,TRBV30
CASSLPTPYEQYF,TGTGCCAGCAGCTTACCTACCCCCTACGAGCAGTACTTC,-,-,TRBJ2-7,TRBV11-2
CASSKRTDWEKLFF,TGCGCCAGCAGCAAAAGGACGGATTGGGAAAAACTGTTTTTT,-,-,TRBJ1-4,TRBV4-1
CATGTSGDNEQFF,TGCGCCACCGGGACTAGCGGAGACAATGAGCAGTTCTTC,TRBD2,-,TRBJ2-1,TRBV10-2